This is a list of T cell receptor beta chains from one sample in a study of T cells in localized non-small cell lung cancer. Here immunoSEQ multiplex PCR was the method, and the copy in TCRdb shows in-frame clones only, minus some. The sample contains 7,500 to 10,000 clones, under 50% of which appear only once. Here the sequenced sample was lymph node tissue, taken before any cancer treatment. These receptors originate from a woman aged 35-70 years with stage I lung adenocarcinoma. CDR3s include the opening cysteine and the closing phenylalanine or tryptophan. Each record gives: D gene, clone size, J gene, V gene, CDR3 protein, CDR3 DNA. A D gene is named only where the DNA matches it firmly. The size field is filled for only some rows; it gives once, few, many or a size class.

d_call: .; clone_size: medium-sized; j_call: TRBJ2-2; v_call: TRBV9; cdr3_aa: CASTVTGYTGELFF; cdr3_nt: TGTGCCAGCACGGTTACAGGGTACACCGGGGAGCTGTTTTTT
d_call: TRBD1; clone_size: .; j_call: TRBJ2-7; v_call: TRBV4-1; cdr3_aa: CASSQVAGGSYEQYF; cdr3_nt: TGCGCCAGCAGCCAAGTCGCAGGGGGCTCCTACGAGCAGTACTTC
d_call: TRBD2; clone_size: few; j_call: TRBJ2-2; v_call: TRBV9; cdr3_aa: CASSVFSGGRDGELFF; cdr3_nt: TGTGCCAGCAGCGTATTTAGCGGGGGGCGTGACGGGGAGCTGTTTTTT
d_call: .; clone_size: few; j_call: TRBJ1-2; v_call: TRBV6-8; cdr3_aa: CASSSLRLWPRDYGYTF; cdr3_nt: TGTGCCAGCAGTTCATTGAGGTTATGGCCCAGGGACTATGGCTACACCTTC
d_call: .; clone_size: few; j_call: TRBJ2-1; v_call: TRBV11-3; cdr3_aa: CASSPLGGANEQFF; cdr3_nt: TGTGCCAGCAGCCCCCTAGGGGGGGCAAATGAGCAGTTCTTC
d_call: .; clone_size: few; j_call: TRBJ1-1; v_call: TRBV6-8; cdr3_aa: CASSDPLNTEAFF; cdr3_nt: TGTGCCAGCAGTGATCCCCTGAACACTGAAGCTTTCTTT
d_call: .; clone_size: .; j_call: TRBJ1-2; v_call: TRBV9; cdr3_aa: CASSRGTNYGYTF; cdr3_nt: TGTGCCAGCAGCCGGGGGACTAACTATGGCTACACCTTC
d_call: .; clone_size: .; j_call: TRBJ2-3; v_call: TRBV18; cdr3_aa: CASSPLADTQYF; cdr3_nt: TGTGCCAGCTCACCACTCGCAGATACGCAGTATTTT
d_call: TRBD1; clone_size: .; j_call: TRBJ2-1; v_call: TRBV15; cdr3_aa: CATSRSFGTGGNEQFF; cdr3_nt: TGTGCCACCAGCAGGTCCTTCGGGACAGGGGGAAATGAGCAGTTCTTC
d_call: TRBD1; clone_size: few; j_call: TRBJ1-2; v_call: TRBV11-3; cdr3_aa: CASSRWDRGGGYTF; cdr3_nt: TGTGCCAGCAGCCGATGGGACAGGGGTGGTGGCTACACCTTC
d_call: TRBD1; clone_size: .; j_call: TRBJ2-1; v_call: TRBV19; cdr3_aa: CASSIGTGGAYNEQFF; cdr3_nt: TGTGCCAGTAGTATCGGGACAGGGGGGGCATACAATGAGCAGTTCTTC
d_call: TRBD1; clone_size: .; j_call: TRBJ1-2; v_call: TRBV9; cdr3_aa: CATGDRDNGYTF; cdr3_nt: TGTGCCACCGGGGACAGGGACAATGGCTACACCTTC
d_call: TRBD2; clone_size: .; j_call: TRBJ2-7; v_call: TRBV6-8; cdr3_aa: CASRGGLGLAGLLGEQYF; cdr3_nt: TGTGCCAGCCGGGGAGGGTTGGGACTAGCGGGGCTCTTAGGGGAGCAGTACTTC
d_call: .; clone_size: .; j_call: TRBJ1-2; v_call: TRBV29-1; cdr3_aa: CSVGTGQNSNYGYTF; cdr3_nt: TGCAGCGTTGGCACCGGACAGAATTCTAACTATGGCTACACCTTC
d_call: TRBD2; clone_size: few; j_call: TRBJ2-3; v_call: TRBV11-3; cdr3_aa: CARSLLAAPTDTQYF; cdr3_nt: TGTGCCAGAAGCTTACTAGCGGCCCCCACAGATACGCAGTATTTT
d_call: TRBD2; clone_size: .; j_call: TRBJ2-5; v_call: TRBV19; cdr3_aa: CASSMGSGGYQETQYF; cdr3_nt: TGTGCCAGTAGTATGGGTAGCGGGGGGTACCAAGAGACCCAGTACTTC
d_call: TRBD1; clone_size: .; j_call: TRBJ1-1; v_call: TRBV19; cdr3_aa: CASSRYRGLTEAFF; cdr3_nt: TGTGCCAGTAGCAGATACAGGGGGCTGACTGAAGCTTTCTTT
d_call: .; clone_size: .; j_call: TRBJ1-6; v_call: TRBV30; cdr3_aa: CAWSFQGRSNSPLHF; cdr3_nt: TGTGCCTGGAGTTTCCAGGGGAGAAGTAATTCACCCCTCCACTTT
d_call: .; clone_size: .; j_call: TRBJ1-6; v_call: TRBV14; cdr3_aa: CASSQFPAGYNSPLHF; cdr3_nt: TGTGCCAGCAGCCAATTCCCCGCAGGGTATAATTCACCCCTCCACTTT
d_call: .; clone_size: .; j_call: TRBJ1-5; v_call: TRBV7-5; cdr3_aa: CASSLVHLDQPQHF; cdr3_nt: TGTGCCAGCAGCTTAGTTCACCTAGATCAGCCCCAGCATTTT
d_call: .; clone_size: .; j_call: TRBJ2-1; v_call: TRBV18; cdr3_aa: CASSPGRMSSYNEQFF; cdr3_nt: TGTGCCAGCTCACCCGGGCGGATGAGCTCCTACAATGAGCAGTTCTTC
d_call: TRBD1; clone_size: few; j_call: TRBJ1-2; v_call: TRBV6-8; cdr3_aa: CASCKGQQPNYGYTF; cdr3_nt: TGTGCCAGCTGCAAGGGACAGCAGCCTAACTATGGCTACACCTTC
d_call: .; clone_size: .; j_call: TRBJ1-4; v_call: TRBV19; cdr3_aa: CASSIFAGRNEKLFF; cdr3_nt: TGTGCCAGTAGTATTTTCGCAGGGCGAAATGAAAAACTGTTTTTT
d_call: .; clone_size: few; j_call: TRBJ1-5; v_call: TRBV30; cdr3_aa: CAWSGTGLSNQPQHF; cdr3_nt: TGTGCCTGGAGTGGCACGGGACTGAGCAATCAGCCCCAGCATTTT